This T cell receptor (beta chain) was profiled in a study of radiotherapy plus CTLA-4 blockade in lung cancer. Study results and caveats: Among blood TCR repertoires after radiotherapy plus ipilimumab, tumor-derived clones expanded. In blood, early T cell clone dynamics reportedly predicted response best, together with interferon-beta.

CTLA-4 blockade using ipilimumab, together with focal radiation, was received by patients with chemo-refractory metastatic non-small-cell lung cancer. Remarks on this clone: What it recognizes is unknown.

The CDR3 spans 15 residues. From germline, CDR1 is SGHTA and CDR2 FQGNSA. Losses at the gene ends were 6 bases for V and 5 bases for J; bases not matched to a gene: 11. Some clones are missing from TCRdb's copy, which holds only in-frame ones; the method was immunoSEQ multiplex PCR. Of 55,000 to 75,000 clones in the sample, 60% to 80% were seen once. The rearrangement uses TRBV7-2 and TRBJ2-5, with 8 positions matching TRBD1. Sequenced material: peripheral blood, taken from a patient treated with radiotherapy plus ipilimumab. This clonotype originated in a human donor with non-small cell lung cancer whose response to radiotherapy plus ipilimumab could not be evaluated. Some clones in this sample may be carry-over from other donors' samples. CDR3 sequence: CASRRQGLGLETQYF. Here the CDR3 DNA reads TGTGCCAGCAGACGACAGGGGCTCGGTCTGGAGACCCAGTACTTC. Full variable domain (rest looked up from reference TRBV7-2 and TRBJ2-5): GAGVSQSPSNKVTEKGKDVELRCDPISGHTALYWYRQSLGQGLEFLIYFQGNSAPDKSGLPSDRFSAERTGGSVSTLTIQRTQQEDSAVYLCASRRQGLGLETQYFGPGTRLLVL.